The rows below give T cell receptor beta chains drawn from one sample of a study of CD8+ T cells in alopecia areata. Produced via immunoSEQ multiplex PCR; TCRdb's table is partial and in-frame only. The data show 65,000 to 100,000 clones, just over 50% seen once. Sample: NKG2D-high CD8+ T cells sorted from blood. The receptor set was obtained from a human donor with alopecia areata. The conserved cysteine and the conserved F or W are not part of the CDR3 here. Fields, in order: CDR3 protein, V gene, J gene.

ASTEDSYNEQF	TRBV5-4	TRBJ2-1
ASSFVGGHQPQH	TRBV28	TRBJ1-5
ASSLSGNQPQH	TRBV5-6	TRBJ1-5
ASSSLIDEQY	TRBV27	TRBJ2-7
ASSLTGYEGYT	TRBV27	TRBJ1-2
ASGSGGQTQY	TRBV5-1	TRBJ2-5
ASSSGVRGATWDGYT	TRBV13	TRBJ1-2
ASNFSPGLAGGGEQY	TRBV2	TRBJ2-7
AWSVGTSGYYEQY	TRBV30	TRBJ2-7
ASSQQTSGSYEQY	TRBV4-2	TRBJ2-7
ASSFFDSRYEQY	TRBV28	TRBJ2-7
ASSLVGGASDTQY	TRBV7-8	TRBJ2-3
SVRALAGGEETQY	TRBV29-1	TRBJ2-5
ASSSSPPYEQY	TRBV7-9	TRBJ2-7
ASSQETSGFYNEQF	TRBV14	TRBJ2-1
ALQRGLEAF	TRBV30	TRBJ1-1